This T cell receptor beta chain is from a study of blood T cell repertoires in COVID-19. The protocol was immunoSEQ multiplex PCR, while the TCRdb copy is restricted to in-frame clones and leaves out a portion. The table lists over 300,000 clones, roughly 90% of them singletons. This clone has only one observation. The germline gives CDR1 SGHAT, CDR2 FQNNGV. V dropped 4 bases and J dropped 3; count of bases not matched to a gene: 7. The CDR3 spans 18 residues. The chain is built from TRBV11-2 and TRBJ2-2, with TRBD2 matching over 14 bases. The TCR originated in a woman in her 30s with acute COVID-19. Input material: PBMCs or T cells enriched from blood (not recorded which). The CDR3: CASSSRLAGGPDTGELFF. In DNA, the CDR3 is TGTGCCAGCAGCTCCCGACTAGCGGGGGGGCCCGACACCGGGGAGCTGTTTTTT.